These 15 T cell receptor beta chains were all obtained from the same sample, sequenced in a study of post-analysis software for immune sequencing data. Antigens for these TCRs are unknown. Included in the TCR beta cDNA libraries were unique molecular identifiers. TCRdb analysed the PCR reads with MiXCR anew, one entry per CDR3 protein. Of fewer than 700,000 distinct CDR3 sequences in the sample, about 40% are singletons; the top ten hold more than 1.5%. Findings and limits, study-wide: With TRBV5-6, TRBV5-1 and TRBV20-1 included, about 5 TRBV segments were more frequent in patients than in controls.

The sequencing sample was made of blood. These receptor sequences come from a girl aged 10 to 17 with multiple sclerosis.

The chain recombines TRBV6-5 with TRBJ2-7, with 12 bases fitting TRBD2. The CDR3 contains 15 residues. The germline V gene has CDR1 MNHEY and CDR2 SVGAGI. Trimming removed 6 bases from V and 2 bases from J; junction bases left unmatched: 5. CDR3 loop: CASRASGGVTYEQYF. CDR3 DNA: TGTGCCAGCAGGGCTAGCGGGGGGGTTACCTACGAGCAGTACTTC.

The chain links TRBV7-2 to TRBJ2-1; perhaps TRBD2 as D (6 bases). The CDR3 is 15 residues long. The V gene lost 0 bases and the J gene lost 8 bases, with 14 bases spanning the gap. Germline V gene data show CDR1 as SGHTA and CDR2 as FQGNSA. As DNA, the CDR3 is TGTGCCAGCAGCTTAGCCGGGGCTAGCGTATATGAGCAGTTCTTC. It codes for CASSLAGASVYEQFF.

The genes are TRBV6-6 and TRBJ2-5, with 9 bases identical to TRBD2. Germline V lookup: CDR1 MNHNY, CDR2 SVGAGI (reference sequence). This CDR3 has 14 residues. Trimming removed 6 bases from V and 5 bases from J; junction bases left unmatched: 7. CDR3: CASSPFAGGETQYF. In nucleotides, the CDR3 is TGTGCCAGCAGCCCCTTTGCGGGGGGGGAGACCCAGTACTTC.

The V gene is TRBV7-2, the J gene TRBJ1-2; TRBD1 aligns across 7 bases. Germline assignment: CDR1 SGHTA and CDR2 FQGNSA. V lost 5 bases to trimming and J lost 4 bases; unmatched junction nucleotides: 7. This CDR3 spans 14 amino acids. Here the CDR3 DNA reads TGTGCCAGCAGCCGGGACAGAGTTTTCTATGGCTACACCTTC. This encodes CASSRDRVFYGYTF.

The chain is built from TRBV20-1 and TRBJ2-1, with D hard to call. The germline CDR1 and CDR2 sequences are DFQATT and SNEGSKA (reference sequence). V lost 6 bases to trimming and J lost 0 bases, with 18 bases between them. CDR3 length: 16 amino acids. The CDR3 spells CSAIATPWGSYNEQFF. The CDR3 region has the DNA TGCAGTGCCATCGCGACTCCCTGGGGCTCCTACAATGAGCAGTTCTTC.

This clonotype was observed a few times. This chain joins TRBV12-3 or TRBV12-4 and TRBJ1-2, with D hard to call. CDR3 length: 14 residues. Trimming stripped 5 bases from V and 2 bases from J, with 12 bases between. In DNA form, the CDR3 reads TGTGCCAGCAGTATACGGACTGCAAACTATGGCTACACCTTC. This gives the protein CASSIRTANYGYTF.

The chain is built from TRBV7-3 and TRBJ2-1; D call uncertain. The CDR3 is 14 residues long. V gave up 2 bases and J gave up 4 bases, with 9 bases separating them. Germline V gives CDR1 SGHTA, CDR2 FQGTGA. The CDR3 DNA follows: TGTGCCAGCAGCTTAGGCCCGGAGTACAATGAGCAGTTCTTC. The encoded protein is CASSLGPEYNEQFF.

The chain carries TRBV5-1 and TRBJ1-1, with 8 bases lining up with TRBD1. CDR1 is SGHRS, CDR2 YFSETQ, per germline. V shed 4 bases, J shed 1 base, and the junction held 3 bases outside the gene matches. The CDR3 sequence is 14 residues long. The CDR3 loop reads CASSQGQENTEAFF. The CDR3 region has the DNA TGCGCCAGCAGCCAGGGACAGGAGAACACTGAAGCTTTCTTT.

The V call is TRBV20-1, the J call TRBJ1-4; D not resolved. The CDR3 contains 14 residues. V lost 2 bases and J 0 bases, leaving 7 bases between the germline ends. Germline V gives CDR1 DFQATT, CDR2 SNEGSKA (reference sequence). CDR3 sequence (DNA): TGCAGTGCTAGAAGGTCAGCAACTAATGAAAAACTGTTTTTT. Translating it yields CSARRSATNEKLFF.

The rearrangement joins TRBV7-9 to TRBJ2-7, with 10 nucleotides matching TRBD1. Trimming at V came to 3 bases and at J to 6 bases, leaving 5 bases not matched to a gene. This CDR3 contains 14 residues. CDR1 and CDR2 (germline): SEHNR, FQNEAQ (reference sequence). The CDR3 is CASSFGQGVSEQYF. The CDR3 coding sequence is TGTGCCAGCAGCTTTGGACAGGGGGTCTCCGAGCAGTACTTC. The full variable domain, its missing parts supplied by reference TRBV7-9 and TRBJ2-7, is DTGVSQNPRHKITKRGQNVTFRCDPISEHNRLYWYRQTLGQGPEFLTYFQNEAQLEKSRLLSDRFSAERPKGSFSTLEIQRTEQGDSAMYLCASSFGQGVSEQYFGPGTRLTVT.

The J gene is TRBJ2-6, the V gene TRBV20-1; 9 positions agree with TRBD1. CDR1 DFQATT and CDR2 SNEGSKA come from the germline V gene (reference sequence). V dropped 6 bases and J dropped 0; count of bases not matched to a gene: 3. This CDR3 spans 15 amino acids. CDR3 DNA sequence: TGCAGTGCGGGACAGGGTTTCTCTGGGGCCAACGTCCTGACTTTC. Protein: CSAGQGFSGANVLTF.

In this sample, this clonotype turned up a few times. CDR3 region: CAISGEYEQYF. The CDR3 DNA follows: TGTGCCATCAGTGGGGAGTACGAGCAGTACTTC. V is TRBV10-3 and J is TRBJ2-7; weak D call: TRBD2 (5 bases). Per the germline V gene, CDR1 is ENHRY and CDR2 is SYGVKD. The CDR3 has 11 residues. Trimming removed 4 bases from V and 4 bases from J, with 5 bases in between.

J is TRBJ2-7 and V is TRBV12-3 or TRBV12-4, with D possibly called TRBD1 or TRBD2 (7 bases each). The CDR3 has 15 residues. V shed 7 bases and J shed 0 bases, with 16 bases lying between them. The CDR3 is CASNPGGGPSYEQYF. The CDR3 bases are TGTGCCAGCAACCCAGGGGGGGGACCCTCCTACGAGCAGTACTTC.

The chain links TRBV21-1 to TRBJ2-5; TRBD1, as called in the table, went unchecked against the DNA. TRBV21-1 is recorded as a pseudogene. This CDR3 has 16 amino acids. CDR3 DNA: TGTGCCAGCAGCAAAGCGGGGATGGACAGGGGAAAGACCCAGTACTTC. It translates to CASSKAGMDRGKTQYF.

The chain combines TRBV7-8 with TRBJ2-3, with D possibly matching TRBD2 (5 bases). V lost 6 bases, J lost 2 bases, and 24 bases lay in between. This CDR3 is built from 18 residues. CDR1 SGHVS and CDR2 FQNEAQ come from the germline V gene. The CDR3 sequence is CASSFFGPGGRNTDTQYF. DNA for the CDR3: TGTGCCAGCAGTTTTTTCGGCCCTGGCGGGCGCAACACAGATACGCAGTATTTT.